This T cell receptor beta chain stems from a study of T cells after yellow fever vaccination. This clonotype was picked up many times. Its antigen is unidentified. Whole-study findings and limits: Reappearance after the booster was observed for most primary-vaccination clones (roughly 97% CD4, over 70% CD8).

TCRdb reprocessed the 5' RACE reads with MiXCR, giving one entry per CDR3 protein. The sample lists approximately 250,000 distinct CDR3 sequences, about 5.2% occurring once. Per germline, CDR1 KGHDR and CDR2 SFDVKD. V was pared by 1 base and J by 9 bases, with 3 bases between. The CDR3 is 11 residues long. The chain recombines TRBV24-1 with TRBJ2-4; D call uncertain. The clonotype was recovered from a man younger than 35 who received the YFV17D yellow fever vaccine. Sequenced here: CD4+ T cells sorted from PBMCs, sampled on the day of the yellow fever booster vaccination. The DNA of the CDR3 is TGTGCCACCAGTGATTTACGCATTCAGTACTTC. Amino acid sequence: CATSDLRIQYF.